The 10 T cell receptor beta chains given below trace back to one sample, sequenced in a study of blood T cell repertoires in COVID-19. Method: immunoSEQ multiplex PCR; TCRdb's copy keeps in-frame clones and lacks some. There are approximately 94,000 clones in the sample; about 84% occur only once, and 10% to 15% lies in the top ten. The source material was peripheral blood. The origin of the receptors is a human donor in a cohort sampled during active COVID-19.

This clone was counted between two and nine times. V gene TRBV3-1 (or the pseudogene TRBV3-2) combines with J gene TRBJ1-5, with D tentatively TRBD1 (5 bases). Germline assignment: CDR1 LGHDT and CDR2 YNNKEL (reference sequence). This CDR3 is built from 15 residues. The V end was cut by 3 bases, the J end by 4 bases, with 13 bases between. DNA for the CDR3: TGTGCCAGCAGCCAGGGGACTCAGGGTAATCAGCCCCAGCATTTT. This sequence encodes CASSQGTQGNQPQHF.

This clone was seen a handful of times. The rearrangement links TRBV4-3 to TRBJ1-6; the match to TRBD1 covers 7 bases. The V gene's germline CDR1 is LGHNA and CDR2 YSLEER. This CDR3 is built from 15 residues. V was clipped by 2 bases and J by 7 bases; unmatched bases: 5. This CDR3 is CASSQNRGNNSPLHF. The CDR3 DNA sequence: TGCGCCAGCAGCCAAAACAGGGGCAACAATTCACCCCTCCACTTT.

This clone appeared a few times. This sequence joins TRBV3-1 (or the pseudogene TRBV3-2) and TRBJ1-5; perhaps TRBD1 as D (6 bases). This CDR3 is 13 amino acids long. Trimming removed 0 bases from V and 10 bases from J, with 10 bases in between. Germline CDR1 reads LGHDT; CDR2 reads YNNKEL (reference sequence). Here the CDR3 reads CASSQDRGGPQHF. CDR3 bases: TGTGCCAGCAGCCAAGATCGAGGGGGACCCCAGCATTTT.

The CDR3 DNA reads as TGTGCCAGCAGCGTCCGGGACAGGGTTTCCTACGAGCAGTACTTC. Translating gives CASSVRDRVSYEQYF. This chain links TRBV21-1 with TRBJ2-7; the D call of TRBD1 is as the table states it, not checked on the DNA. TRBV21-1 is termed a pseudogene. This CDR3 comprises 15 residues.

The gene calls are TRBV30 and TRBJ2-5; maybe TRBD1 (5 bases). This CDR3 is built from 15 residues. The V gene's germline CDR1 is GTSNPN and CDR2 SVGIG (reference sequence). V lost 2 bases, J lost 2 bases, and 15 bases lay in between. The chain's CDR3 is CAWSWQGGRQETQYF. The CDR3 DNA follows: TGTGCCTGGAGTTGGCAGGGCGGTCGACAAGAGACCCAGTACTTC.

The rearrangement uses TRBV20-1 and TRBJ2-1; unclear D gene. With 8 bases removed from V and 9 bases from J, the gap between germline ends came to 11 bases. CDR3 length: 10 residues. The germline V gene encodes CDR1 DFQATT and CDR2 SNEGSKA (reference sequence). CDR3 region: CSPLSGEQFF. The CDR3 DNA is TGCAGTCCCCTAAGTGGTGAGCAGTTCTTC.

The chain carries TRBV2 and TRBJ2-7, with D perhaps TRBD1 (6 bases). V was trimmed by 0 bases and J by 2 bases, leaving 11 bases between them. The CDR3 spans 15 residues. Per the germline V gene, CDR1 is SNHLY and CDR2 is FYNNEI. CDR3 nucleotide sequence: TGTGCCAGCAGTGAAGCGGGGGCAGGGACCTACGAGCAGTACTTC. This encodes CASSEAGAGTYEQYF.

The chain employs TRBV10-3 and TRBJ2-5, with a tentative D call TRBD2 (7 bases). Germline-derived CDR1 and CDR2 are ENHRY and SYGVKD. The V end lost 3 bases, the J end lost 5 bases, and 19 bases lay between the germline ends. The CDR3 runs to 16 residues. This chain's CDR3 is CAISDHTTGGGETQYF. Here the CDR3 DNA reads TGTGCCATCAGTGACCACACCACGGGGGGCGGTGAGACCCAGTACTTC.

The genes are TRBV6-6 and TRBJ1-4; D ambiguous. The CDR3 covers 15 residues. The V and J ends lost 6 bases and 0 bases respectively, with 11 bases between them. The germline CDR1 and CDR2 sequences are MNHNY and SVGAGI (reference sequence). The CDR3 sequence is CASRQLRPTNEKLFF. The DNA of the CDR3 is TGTGCCAGCAGACAGCTCAGACCAACTAATGAAAAACTGTTTTTT.

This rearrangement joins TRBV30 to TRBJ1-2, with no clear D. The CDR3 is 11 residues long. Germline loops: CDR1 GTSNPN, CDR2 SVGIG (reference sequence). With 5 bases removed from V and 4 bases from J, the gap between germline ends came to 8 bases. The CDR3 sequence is CAWSGTYGYTF. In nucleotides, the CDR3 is TGTGCCTGGTCAGGAACCTATGGCTACACCTTC.